This T cell receptor (beta chain) was captured by sequencing in a study of T cells in Graves' hyperthyroidism and ophthalmopathy. The study, taken as a whole, reports: Blood samples included most of the expanded thyroid clonotypes exceeding 0.001.

Regions amplified from RNA transcripts were the TCR beta CDR3 regions. The HTBI primer set served for first-round RT-PCR of the TCR CDR3. One entry per CDR3 protein results from TCRdb running MiXCR on the multiplex PCR reads. The sample lists approximately 400,000 distinct CDR3 sequences; approximately 15% were seen once. Over 18 months, lack of ophthalmopathy progression marked Graves' hyperthyroidism as stable. Uncontrolled infection, other autoimmune disease, pregnancy or lactation barred patients from enrollment. Germline V gene data show CDR1 as ENHRY and CDR2 as SYGVKD. The J segment lost 4 bases and the V segment lost 4 bases, leaving 18 bases of the junction unmatched. CDR3 length: 18 amino acids. On this clonotype itself: Its target is unknown.

The sample consisted of blood. The chain links TRBV10-3 to TRBJ2-5; 7 bases match TRBD2. This clonotype was sampled from a woman aged 18 to 35 with Graves' hyperthyroidism. The CDR3 nucleotides read TGTGCCATCAGTGGTTCCCGCACCGGGACTAAGGGAGGAGAGACCCAGTACTTC. This sequence encodes CAISGSRTGTKGGETQYF.